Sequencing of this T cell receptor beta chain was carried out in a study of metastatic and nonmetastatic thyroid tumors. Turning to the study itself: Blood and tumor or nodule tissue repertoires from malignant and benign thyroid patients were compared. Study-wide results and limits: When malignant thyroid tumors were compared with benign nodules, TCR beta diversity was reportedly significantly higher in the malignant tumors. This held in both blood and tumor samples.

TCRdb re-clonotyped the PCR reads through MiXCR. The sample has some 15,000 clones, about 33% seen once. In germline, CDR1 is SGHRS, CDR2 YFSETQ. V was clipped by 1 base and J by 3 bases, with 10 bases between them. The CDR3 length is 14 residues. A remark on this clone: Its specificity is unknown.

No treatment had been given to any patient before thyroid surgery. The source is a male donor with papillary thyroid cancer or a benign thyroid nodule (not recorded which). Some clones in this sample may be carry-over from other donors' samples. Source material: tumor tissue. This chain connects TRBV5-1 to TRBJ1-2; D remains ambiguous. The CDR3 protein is CASSLWVGDYGYTF. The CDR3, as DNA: TGCGCCAGCAGCTTGTGGGTAGGCGACTATGGCTACACCTTC. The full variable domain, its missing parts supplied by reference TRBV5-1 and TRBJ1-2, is KAGVTQTPRYLIKTRGQQVTLSCSPISGHRSVSWYQQTPGQGLQFLFEYFSETQRNKGNFPGRFSGRQFSNSRSEMNVSTLELGDSALYLCASSLWVGDYGYTFGSGTRLTVV.